The rows below give T cell receptor beta chains drawn from one sample of a study of blood T cell repertoires in COVID-19. Sequencing used immunoSEQ multiplex PCR; TCRdb keeps in-frame clones, though not all of them. The sample carries approximately 360,000 clones, about four fifths recorded once. Material: PBMCs or T cells enriched from blood (not recorded which). The receptors were gathered from a woman aged 50 to 65 who had recovered from COVID-19. The CDR3 runs from the conserved cysteine through the conserved F or W. Fields, in order: CDR3 DNA, CDR3 protein, D gene, clone size, J gene, V gene, CDR3 length. A D gene is named only where the DNA matches it firmly. For some rows the clone size is stated as once, few or many, or as a class when expanded; others skip it.

cdr3_nt: TGTGCCAGCAGCTTGGCGTGGGGCTCCCAAGAGACCCAGTACTTC; cdr3_aa: CASSLAWGSQETQYF; d_call: NA; clone_size: NA; j_call: TRBJ2-5; v_call: TRBV5-4; cdr3_length: 15
cdr3_nt: TGTGCCAGTAGTATCGCTGCCGGGACAGCATACAATGAGCAGTTCTTC; cdr3_aa: CASSIAAGTAYNEQFF; d_call: TRBD1; clone_size: NA; j_call: TRBJ2-1; v_call: TRBV19; cdr3_length: 16
cdr3_nt: TGTGCCTGGACGGGGACAGACAATTCACCCCTCCACTTT; cdr3_aa: CAWTGTDNSPLHF; d_call: TRBD1; clone_size: NA; j_call: TRBJ1-6; v_call: TRBV30; cdr3_length: 13
cdr3_nt: TGTGCCAGTAGTATTGAAGGGGTCTATGGCTACACCTTC; cdr3_aa: CASSIEGVYGYTF; d_call: NA; clone_size: NA; j_call: TRBJ1-2; v_call: TRBV19; cdr3_length: 13
cdr3_nt: TGTGCCAGCAGTTGGGGGGTAGGTGAAAAACTGTTTTTT; cdr3_aa: CASSWGVGEKLFF; d_call: NA; clone_size: few; j_call: TRBJ1-4; v_call: TRBV27; cdr3_length: 13
cdr3_nt: TGTGCCAGCAGCCCTGGCCCGGGAGAGGGCTACACCTTC; cdr3_aa: CASSPGPGEGYTF; d_call: NA; clone_size: NA; j_call: TRBJ1-2; v_call: TRBV7-3; cdr3_length: 13
cdr3_nt: TGTGCCAGCTCACCCGACAGGGGGCTATTCAATGGAAACACCATATATTTT; cdr3_aa: CASSPDRGLFNGNTIYF; d_call: TRBD1; clone_size: NA; j_call: TRBJ1-3; v_call: TRBV18; cdr3_length: 17
cdr3_nt: TGTGCCAGCAGACCCTCTGGACTAGCGGGAAATGAGCAGTTCTTC; cdr3_aa: CASRPSGLAGNEQFF; d_call: TRBD2; clone_size: NA; j_call: TRBJ2-1; v_call: TRBV6-5; cdr3_length: 15
cdr3_nt: TGTGCCAGCAGCCTGGGACAGGGGGAGCTGTTTTTT; cdr3_aa: CASSLGQGELFF; d_call: TRBD1; clone_size: many; j_call: TRBJ2-2; v_call: TRBV7-8; cdr3_length: 12
cdr3_nt: TGTGCCAGCAGTCAACAGGGTCCGAACACTGAAGCTTTCTTT; cdr3_aa: CASSQQGPNTEAFF; d_call: NA; clone_size: NA; j_call: TRBJ1-1; v_call: TRBV5-4; cdr3_length: 14
cdr3_nt: TGTGCCAGCAGCTTAGTTACTAGTTCCGGCGAGCAGTACTTC; cdr3_aa: CASSLVTSSGEQYF; d_call: NA; clone_size: NA; j_call: TRBJ2-7; v_call: TRBV7-9; cdr3_length: 14
cdr3_nt: TGCGCCAGCAGCACGTGGACAGGCCGGGCTGAAGCTTTCTTT; cdr3_aa: CASSTWTGRAEAFF; d_call: TRBD1; clone_size: NA; j_call: TRBJ1-1; v_call: TRBV4-1; cdr3_length: 14
cdr3_nt: TGTGCCAGCAGCGTAGAGAACAGCCCTTCTGGAAACACCATATATTTT; cdr3_aa: CASSVENSPSGNTIYF; d_call: NA; clone_size: NA; j_call: TRBJ1-3; v_call: TRBV9; cdr3_length: 16
cdr3_nt: TGTGCCAGCAGCTTGGAGGGTGGAGGGTACGGCGGCTACACCTTC; cdr3_aa: CASSLEGGGYGGYTF; d_call: NA; clone_size: NA; j_call: TRBJ1-2; v_call: TRBV5-5; cdr3_length: 15
cdr3_nt: TGTGCCAGCAGTGAGTTGACAGGGGGCGGGATCGGCAATCAGCCCCAGCATTTT; cdr3_aa: CASSELTGGGIGNQPQHF; d_call: TRBD1; clone_size: NA; j_call: TRBJ1-5; v_call: TRBV6-1; cdr3_length: 18
cdr3_nt: TGTGCCAGCTCCAGGGAGGGGGGCACTGAAGCTTTCTTT; cdr3_aa: CASSREGGTEAFF; d_call: NA; clone_size: NA; j_call: TRBJ1-1; v_call: TRBV6-4; cdr3_length: 13
cdr3_nt: TGTGCCAGCAGTTACCTGTCTCTAGCGGTCACAGATACGCAGTATTTT; cdr3_aa: CASSYLSLAVTDTQYF; d_call: TRBD2; clone_size: NA; j_call: TRBJ2-3; v_call: TRBV6-2/TRBV6-3; cdr3_length: 16
cdr3_nt: TGTGCCAGCAGTTACATGGGATGGTTCAGGGACATGAACACTGAAGCTTTCTTT; cdr3_aa: CASSYMGWFRDMNTEAFF; d_call: NA; clone_size: NA; j_call: TRBJ1-1; v_call: TRBV6-2/TRBV6-3; cdr3_length: 18
cdr3_nt: TGTGCCAGCAGCATAACCTCGGACAGGAACACTGAAGCTTTCTTT; cdr3_aa: CASSITSDRNTEAFF; d_call: NA; clone_size: once; j_call: TRBJ1-1; v_call: TRBV9; cdr3_length: 15
cdr3_nt: TGCAGCGTCGTGTGGGACGCCAGGGGAACAGATACGCAGTATTTT; cdr3_aa: CSVVWDARGTDTQYF; d_call: NA; clone_size: NA; j_call: TRBJ2-3; v_call: TRBV29-1; cdr3_length: 15
cdr3_nt: TGTGCCAGCAGTTACTCGGCGGGCAGGGACTCATCTAACTATGGCTACACCTTC; cdr3_aa: CASSYSAGRDSSNYGYTF; d_call: NA; clone_size: NA; j_call: TRBJ1-2; v_call: TRBV6-2/TRBV6-3; cdr3_length: 18
cdr3_nt: TGTGCCAGCAGTGCACAGGGACAGATCAATCAGCCCCAGCATTTT; cdr3_aa: CASSAQGQINQPQHF; d_call: TRBD1; clone_size: NA; j_call: TRBJ1-5; v_call: TRBV2; cdr3_length: 15
cdr3_nt: TGTGCCAGTAGTATAGGGACAGGGACTGAAAAACTGTTTTTT; cdr3_aa: CASSIGTGTEKLFF; d_call: TRBD1; clone_size: NA; j_call: TRBJ1-4; v_call: TRBV19; cdr3_length: 14
cdr3_nt: TGTGCCACCCAGGGGGAGTACTACGAGCAGTACTTC; cdr3_aa: CATQGEYYEQYF; d_call: TRBD1; clone_size: NA; j_call: TRBJ2-7; v_call: TRBV19; cdr3_length: 12
cdr3_nt: TGTGCCAGCACTAAGACAGGCTCCTTCGGTGGCTACACCTTC; cdr3_aa: CASTKTGSFGGYTF; d_call: NA; clone_size: NA; j_call: TRBJ1-2; v_call: TRBV28; cdr3_length: 14
cdr3_nt: TGTGCCAGCGTTAGGACAGGGGGCTACGAGCAGTACTTC; cdr3_aa: CASVRTGGYEQYF; d_call: TRBD1; clone_size: NA; j_call: TRBJ2-7; v_call: TRBV6-5; cdr3_length: 13
cdr3_nt: TGTGCCAGCTCACCATACATACCAGGGGACAACACCGGGGAGCTGTTTTTT; cdr3_aa: CASSPYIPGDNTGELFF; d_call: NA; clone_size: NA; j_call: TRBJ2-2; v_call: TRBV18; cdr3_length: 17
cdr3_nt: TGTGCCAGCAGCACCCCGGACAGGGGATACACTGAAGCTTTCTTT; cdr3_aa: CASSTPDRGYTEAFF; d_call: TRBD1; clone_size: NA; j_call: TRBJ1-1; v_call: TRBV5-5; cdr3_length: 15
cdr3_nt: TGTGCCTGGAGTGTACCACAGGGTGGCACCAGTCGCTACACCTTC; cdr3_aa: CAWSVPQGGTSRYTF; d_call: NA; clone_size: NA; j_call: TRBJ1-2; v_call: TRBV30; cdr3_length: 15
cdr3_nt: TGTGCCAGCAGCCAAGGGCTAGCGGGAGCCCGGGAGACCCAGTACTTC; cdr3_aa: CASSQGLAGARETQYF; d_call: TRBD2; clone_size: NA; j_call: TRBJ2-5; v_call: TRBV3-1/TRBV3-2; cdr3_length: 16
cdr3_nt: TGCAGTACCCCGGTAGGGGGTGGCTACACCTTC; cdr3_aa: CSTPVGGGYTF; d_call: NA; clone_size: few; j_call: TRBJ1-2; v_call: TRBV20-1; cdr3_length: 11
cdr3_nt: TGTGCCACCACTACAGGGGCCGGGGGATACGAGCAGTACTTC; cdr3_aa: CATTTGAGGYEQYF; d_call: NA; clone_size: once; j_call: TRBJ2-7; v_call: TRBV10-3; cdr3_length: 14
cdr3_nt: TGCGCCAGCAGCTCGGGTGGGAGTAACTATGGCTACACCTTC; cdr3_aa: CASSSGGSNYGYTF; d_call: NA; clone_size: NA; j_call: TRBJ1-2; v_call: TRBV5-1; cdr3_length: 14
cdr3_nt: TGTGCCACTCAAATCTGGTCAGGACTTAACTATGGCTACACCTTC; cdr3_aa: CATQIWSGLNYGYTF; d_call: NA; clone_size: NA; j_call: TRBJ1-2; v_call: TRBV19; cdr3_length: 15
cdr3_nt: TGTGCCAGCAGGGCCTCCTATGACAGCTCCTACGAGCAGTACTTC; cdr3_aa: CASRASYDSSYEQYF; d_call: NA; clone_size: NA; j_call: TRBJ2-7; v_call: TRBV6-5; cdr3_length: 15
cdr3_nt: TGTGCCTGGAGTGTACTTGCGCAGGGGGACACTGAAGCTTTCTTT; cdr3_aa: CAWSVLAQGDTEAFF; d_call: TRBD1; clone_size: NA; j_call: TRBJ1-1; v_call: TRBV30; cdr3_length: 15
cdr3_nt: TGCGCCAGCAGCTTGGCCGGAGATCCTGGCTACGAGCAGTACTTC; cdr3_aa: CASSLAGDPGYEQYF; d_call: NA; clone_size: NA; j_call: TRBJ2-7; v_call: TRBV5-1; cdr3_length: 15
cdr3_nt: TGTGCCAGCAGTTGGACGGGGGGAAATTCACCCCTCCACTTT; cdr3_aa: CASSWTGGNSPLHF; d_call: NA; clone_size: NA; j_call: TRBJ1-6; v_call: TRBV27; cdr3_length: 14
cdr3_nt: TGTGCCAGCAGCTACCAGGGGCAACCTAACTATGGCTACACCTTC; cdr3_aa: CASSYQGQPNYGYTF; d_call: NA; clone_size: NA; j_call: TRBJ1-2; v_call: TRBV4-2; cdr3_length: 15
cdr3_nt: TGTGCCAGCAGCTTGGGCGGTGCTGGAAACACCATATATTTT; cdr3_aa: CASSLGGAGNTIYF; d_call: NA; clone_size: NA; j_call: TRBJ1-3; v_call: TRBV5-6; cdr3_length: 14
cdr3_nt: TGTGCCAGTAGAAGGGGACTAGCGGGAGAGGGGTACGAGCAGTACTTC; cdr3_aa: CASRRGLAGEGYEQYF; d_call: TRBD2; clone_size: NA; j_call: TRBJ2-7; v_call: TRBV19; cdr3_length: 16
cdr3_nt: TGCGCCAGCACAATGACAGGGAGGAACACTGAAGCTTTCTTT; cdr3_aa: CASTMTGRNTEAFF; d_call: TRBD1; clone_size: NA; j_call: TRBJ1-1; v_call: TRBV5-1; cdr3_length: 14
cdr3_nt: TGTGCCAGCAACGATCGGGGACTAGCATCCTCCGGGGAGCTGTTTTTT; cdr3_aa: CASNDRGLASSGELFF; d_call: TRBD2; clone_size: NA; j_call: TRBJ2-2; v_call: TRBV11-1; cdr3_length: 16